The following is a T cell receptor (beta chain) sequence with its context. Its antigen is not known. The entry originates in a study of a mutant IDH1 vaccine in newly diagnosed glioma. Study overall: Patients' prior therapy spanned radiotherapy, temozolomide, or both; most underwent both. It was at week 35 that visit V12 occurred, and at week 47 that visit V13 did.

The study's findings and limits: Immune responses arising from the vaccine appeared in around 92% of patients.

Time point: week 47, end of study. The content of each vaccine dose was 300 ug of mutant IDH1 20-mer peptide, and topical imiquimod accompanied it. CDR3 length: 14 residues. Trimming removed 4 bases from V and 9 bases from J; junction bases left unmatched: 9. Per the germline V gene, CDR1 is MRHNA and CDR2 is SNTAGT. Sequenced by immunoSEQ multiplex PCR; TCRdb stores in-frame clones only, minus some. The table includes about 12,000 clones, 70% to 80% detected once. The sequencing used PBMCs, collected from a glioma patient whose treatment included an IDH1 peptide vaccine. The sequence was obtained from a middle-aged woman with glioma. The J gene is TRBJ2-1, the V gene TRBV6-4; 7 bases fit TRBD1. The CDR3 here is CASSVLQGLGEQFF. The CDR3 bases are TGTGCCAGCAGTGTCCTACAGGGGTTAGGTGAGCAGTTCTTC.